This TCR beta chain stems from a study of CD8 T cells in Susac syndrome. Random hexamers were used to reverse transcribe 0.5 to 1 ug of RNA. TCR beta CDR3 was amplified by immunoSEQ multiplex PCR. This amplification extended across 54 Vbeta and 13 Jbeta segments. TCRdb re-called the immunoSEQ multiplex PCR reads through MiXCR, storing one row per CDR3 protein. In the table there are 180,000 or so distinct CDR3 sequences, less than 95% of which are singletons. Germline V gene data show CDR1 as LGHNA and CDR2 as YSLEER. This CDR3 spans 14 amino acids. V gave up 3 bases and J gave up 4 bases, with 13 bases separating them.

Sequencing was carried out using CD4+ T cells from PBMCs. This sequence originates from a human donor in good health. V gene TRBV4-3 combines with J gene TRBJ2-7; D is tentatively TRBD1 or TRBD2 (5 bases each). In DNA, the CDR3 is TGCGCCAGCAGCCACCTCGTAGAGGGGTACGAGCAGTACTTC. Protein product: CASSHLVEGYEQYF.